A single sample gave rise to the 21 T cell receptor beta chains below, sequenced in a study of regulatory T cells in long-lasting Graves disease. This sample's time point: newly diagnosed GD, antithyroid drugs for less than 3 months. There was RNA extracted from PBMCs, and the TCR library was made from it. Construction of the TCR beta libraries employed iRepertoire HTBI primers in conjunction with Arm-PCR of CDR3 regions. TCRdb used MiXCR to reprocess the multiplex PCR reads, holding one entry per CDR3 protein. The repertoire consists of hundreds of thousands of distinct CDR3 sequences, with less than 15% occurring once and the leading ten covering 10%. The data also belong to a second study, concerning T cells in Graves' hyperthyroidism and ophthalmopathy.

The sample was peripheral blood mononuclear cells (PBMCs), taken at new diagnosis, from a patient treated with antithyroid drugs. The receptors were gathered from a man younger than 40 with Graves disease.

Many counts were recorded for this clonotype. This chain joins TRBV12-3 or TRBV12-4 and TRBJ1-2; unclear D gene. The CDR3 has 18 residues. Trimming shortened V by 6 bases and J by 2 bases, and 25 bases separated the two germline ends. CDR3: CASRAIGREVDSNYGYTF. The DNA for the CDR3 is TGTGCCAGCAGGGCGATCGGGAGGGAGGTCGATTCGAACTATGGCTACACCTTC.

This clonotype appeared a few times. This chain joins TRBV20-1 and TRBJ2-3; TRBD2 agrees at 9 bases. V lost 3 bases to trimming and J lost 6 bases; unmatched junction nucleotides: 7. Germline V CDR1 and CDR2: DFQATT, SNEGSKA (reference sequence). CDR3 size: 14 residues. CDR3 in DNA: TGCAGTGCTAGGTCTAGCGGGGCTAGGGATACGCAGTATTTT. Translated, it gives CSARSSGARDTQYF.

The chain uses TRBV20-1 and TRBJ2-2, with D perhaps TRBD2 (6 bases). Trimming removed 6 bases from V and 7 bases from J, with 12 bases in between. Germline lookup yields CDR1 DFQATT and CDR2 SNEGSKA (reference sequence). This CDR3 spans 12 amino acids. The CDR3 sequence: CSAGGGIGELFF. DNA of the CDR3: TGCAGTGCGGGTGGAGGGATCGGGGAGCTGTTTTTT.

The V and J genes are TRBV6-2 or TRBV6-3 and TRBJ2-3; TRBD2 aligns across 12 bases. The CDR3 spans 15 residues. CDR1 is MNHEY and CDR2 is SVGEGT in the germline V gene. J gave up 5 bases and V 5 bases, and 5 bases lay outside the gene matches. For the CDR3, the DNA is TGTGCCAGCAGTGAGACTAGCGGGAGTATAGATACGCAGTATTTT. The encoded protein is CASSETSGSIDTQYF.

This clonotype has just a few counts. The chain has TRBV7-9 and TRBJ2-2; D is perhaps TRBD1 (6 bases). Trimming stripped 8 bases from V and 6 bases from J, with 10 bases between. Germline V gene lookup returns CDR1 SEHNR and CDR2 FQNEAQ (reference sequence). The CDR3 sequence is 12 residues long. The CDR3 loop reads CASAQGSGELFF. CDR3 in DNA: TGTGCCAGCGCACAGGGTTCCGGGGAGCTGTTTTTT.

On this clonotype itself: It differs at one base from a far larger clone, so likely a read error. The chain combines TRBV6-2 or TRBV6-3 with TRBJ2-1; no clear D. Germline CDR1 is MNHEY and CDR2 is SVGEGT. This CDR3 has 14 amino acids. DNA of the CDR3: TGTGCCGGCAGTTACGTCCTCAGCTACAATGAGCAGTTCTTC. As protein: CAGSYVLSYNEQFF.

The V and J genes are TRBV24-1 and TRBJ2-3; D not resolved. Germline V lookup: CDR1 KGHDR, CDR2 SFDVKD. The CDR3 is 11 residues long. V lost 9 bases and J 6 bases, leaving 9 bases between the germline ends. CDR3 residues: CATEDGDTQYF. CDR3 sequence (DNA): TGTGCCACCGAAGACGGTGATACGCAGTATTTT.

This clonotype was observed many times. The gene calls are TRBV12-3 or TRBV12-4 and TRBJ2-1; tentative D call: TRBD2 (7 bases). TRBJ2-5 matches the DNA end more closely, so the J call is doubtful. This CDR3 spans 17 amino acids. The CDR3 protein is CASSLVGGVGNEETQYF. CDR3 in DNA: TGTGCCAGCAGTTTAGTAGGGGGGGTGGGAAACGAAGAGACCCAGTACTTC.

This clonotype was picked up many times. Written as DNA, the CDR3 is TGTGCCAGCAGCTTATCCTTCGGCGGGAGAGGGGAAGATACGCAGTATTTT. It specifies CASSLSFGGRGEDTQYF. This rearrangement joins TRBV7-2 to TRBJ2-3; TRBD2 agrees at 7 bases. Trimming removed 2 bases from V and 5 bases from J; junction bases left unmatched: 13. The CDR3 loop spans 17 amino acids. Germline V gene data show CDR1 as SGHTA and CDR2 as FQGNSA.

The table lists this clonotype with many counts. The chain carries TRBV27 and TRBJ2-1; no firm D call. The germline gives CDR1 MNHEY, CDR2 SMNVEV (reference sequence). The CDR3 has 15 amino acids. With 3 bases removed from V and 0 bases from J, the gap between germline ends came to 9 bases. CDR3 amino acids: CASSLRRSSYNEQFF. CDR3 DNA sequence: TGTGCCAGCAGTTTGCGTCGGAGCTCCTACAATGAGCAGTTCTTC.

This clonotype was counted between two and nine times. The chain is built from TRBV20-1 and TRBJ2-7, with 11 bases that match TRBD2. The V segment lost 3 bases and the J segment 4 bases; nucleotides outside the gene matches: 5. Germline V gene sequence: CDR1 DFQATT, CDR2 SNEGSKA (reference sequence). This CDR3 region has 14 residues. CDR3 DNA: TGCAGTGCTAGCGCGGGACTAGCGGAGTACGAGCAGTACTTC. Translation: CSASAGLAEYEQYF.

In its sample, this clonotype was seen a few times. Its ends do not fully match the called genes, so a read error is possible. The chain joins TRBV12-3 or TRBV12-4 to TRBJ2-5; D is uncertain. This CDR3 has 16 amino acids. CDR3 nucleotides: TGTGCCGGCAGTTTAGGTCGAATACAACTTCAAGAGACCCAGTACTTC. Translated: CAGSLGRIQLQETQYF.

In the case of this clonotype: A much more abundant neighbour one base away suggests this may be a read error. CDR3 residues: CASSEVAGGNEQYF. CDR3 DNA: TGCGCCAGCAGTGAGGTAGCGGGAGGGAACGAGCAGTACTTC. The V gene is TRBV10-1, the J gene TRBJ2-7, with 11 bases identical to TRBD2. The CDR3 has 14 amino acids. V lost 2 bases, J lost 5 bases, and 2 bases stayed unmatched. Germline-derived CDR1 and CDR2 are WNHNN and SYGVQD (reference sequence).

This clonotype was seen repeatedly, ten times or more. The rearrangement links TRBV7-2 to TRBJ1-2; D may be TRBD1 (5 bases). Trimming cost V 1 base and J 4 bases, with 10 bases left between them. CDR3 length equals 14 residues. Germline V lookup: CDR1 SGHTA, CDR2 FQGNSA. This chain's CDR3 is CASSLEAGGYGYTF. DNA for the CDR3: TGTGCCAGCAGCTTAGAGGCGGGGGGCTATGGCTACACCTTC.

Many counts were recorded for this clonotype. The rearrangement joins TRBV7-8 to TRBJ2-7, with 9 positions matching TRBD2. Per germline, CDR1 SGHVS and CDR2 FQNEAQ. Trimming at V came to 0 bases and at J to 2 bases, leaving 11 bases not matched to a gene. The CDR3 has 18 amino acids. The CDR3 spells CASSLARAGGTFTYEQYF. CDR3 sequence (DNA): TGTGCCAGCAGCTTAGCGAGAGCGGGGGGAACATTTACCTACGAGCAGTACTTC. Filled out from reference TRBV7-8 and TRBJ2-7, the complete variable domain reads GAGVSQSPRYKVAKRGQDVALRCDPISGHVSLFWYQQALGQGPEFLTYFQNEAQLDKSGLPSDRFFAERPEGSVSTLKIQRTQQEDSAVYLCASSLARAGGTFTYEQYFGPGTRLTVT.

The sample holds a few counts of this clonotype. The chain links TRBV20-1 to TRBJ2-3; 9 bases are a match to TRBD2. The J segment lost 0 bases and the V segment lost 5 bases, leaving 6 bases of the junction unmatched. CDR1 is DFQATT, CDR2 SNEGSKA, per germline (reference sequence). The CDR3 is 15 residues long. The CDR3 reads CSAQGTSSSTDTQYF. The CDR3 nucleotides read TGCAGTGCTCAAGGGACTAGCAGTAGCACAGATACGCAGTATTTT.

This rearrangement joins TRBV12-3 or TRBV12-4 to TRBJ2-7; 11 positions agree with TRBD2. This CDR3 is 16 amino acids long. V lost 5 bases, J lost 3 bases, and 9 bases stayed unmatched. The CDR3 protein is CASSPPWTSGYYEQYF. The DNA for the CDR3 is TGTGCCAGCAGTCCCCCCTGGACTAGCGGGTACTACGAGCAGTACTTC.

This clonotype was picked up one time. Just one base apart from a much larger clone, this may be a read error. CDR3 DNA: TGTGCCAGCGTCCAGGGGAACACCGGGGAGCTGCTTTTT. Its protein is CASVQGNTGELLF. The V gene is TRBV28, the J gene TRBJ2-2, with a tentative D call TRBD1 (6 bases). Germline values: CDR1 MDHEN, CDR2 SYDVKM. The length of the CDR3 is 13 residues.

The chain carries TRBV7-6 and TRBJ2-2; the D gene is possibly TRBD1 (6 bases). Germline loops: CDR1 SGHVS, CDR2 FNYEAQ. This CDR3 has 15 residues. Trimming shortened V by 6 bases and J by 6 bases, and 17 bases separated the two germline ends. CDR3 in amino acids: CASRPKNTGSGELFF. CDR3 bases: TGTGCCAGCAGGCCTAAGAATACAGGGTCCGGGGAGCTGTTTTTT.

This clonotype came up many times. The J gene is TRBJ1-1, the V gene TRBV20-1; D ambiguous. Trimming shortened V by 6 bases and J by 1 base, and 12 bases separated the two germline ends. Germline lookup yields CDR1 DFQATT and CDR2 SNEGSKA (reference sequence). This CDR3 has 13 amino acids. CDR3: CSAPDLPNTEAFF. The CDR3, as DNA: TGCAGTGCCCCGGACTTACCGAACACTGAAGCTTTCTTT.

This clonotype was recorded many times. CDR3 region: CASSSSGTGDLSYTF. The CDR3 nucleotides read TGCGCCAGCAGCTCTTCCGGGACAGGGGATCTTAGCTACACCTTC. The V call is TRBV5-1, the J call TRBJ1-2; 10 bases are shared with TRBD1. Looked up from germline, CDR1 is SGHRS and CDR2 is YFSETQ. This CDR3 comprises 15 residues. V was clipped by 3 bases and J by 9 bases; unmatched bases: 11. The variable domain in full, completed from reference TRBV5-1 and TRBJ1-2, reads KAGVTQTPRYLIKTRGQQVTLSCSPISGHRSVSWYQQTPGQGLQFLFEYFSETQRNKGNFPGRFSGRQFSNSRSEMNVSTLELGDSALYLCASSSSGTGDLSYTFGSGTRLTVV.